This T cell receptor beta chain was documented in a study of blood T cell repertoires in COVID-19. Study information: PBMCs, B-cell-depleted T cells, or T cells provided the cDNA or gDNA that made up the material.

Germline assignment: CDR1 LGHDT and CDR2 YNNKEL (reference sequence). This CDR3 spans 17 amino acids. V lost 1 base to trimming and J lost 0 bases; unmatched junction nucleotides: 9. Sequenced by immunoSEQ multiplex PCR; TCRdb stores in-frame clones only, minus some. The sample consists of about 130,000 clones, 65% to 90% of them appearing once. Participant age was about 18 to 89 years, and participants resided in 25 or so US areas. In assigning cohorts, the study relied on participant-reported clinical history. Resolution of symptoms, clearance, or two negative PCRs was present in recovered Cohort 3 donors.

Sequencing was performed on PBMCs or T cells enriched from blood (not recorded which). The TCR originated in a woman aged 50 to 65 who had recovered from COVID-19. The rearrangement joins TRBV3-1 (or the pseudogene TRBV3-2) to TRBJ2-7; 7 nucleotides match TRBD1. The CDR3 DNA follows: TGTGCCAGCAGCCAAGCGTCCGGGACAGTTTACTCCTACGAGCAGTACTTC. Its translation is CASSQASGTVYSYEQYF.